The subject of this entry is one TCR beta chain. These data belong to a study of blood T cell repertoires in COVID-19. Study background: The United States, Italy and Spain were the sources of the acute and convalescent COVID-19 samples. T cells, B-cell-depleted T cells, or PBMCs provided the cDNA or gDNA that served as material.

As originally analysed: Scientists estimated how many nucleated cells there were by amplifying reference gene primers. Sequencing used immunoSEQ multiplex PCR; TCRdb keeps in-frame clones, though not all of them. V and J calls and clone size follow that table, whereas D and trimming were derived from the DNA. The repertoire has 80,000 to 95,000 clones, 88% of them found once; the top ten carry 6% to 8.5%. This CDR3 region has 14 residues. Trimming cost V 4 bases and J 6 bases; bases outside gene matches: 5. In germline, CDR1 is KGHSH, CDR2 LQKENI. The chain joins TRBV18 to TRBJ2-7; TRBD2 matches at 11 bases. Sample: peripheral blood. The TCR sequence derives from a man between 65 and 80 years old with acute or convalescent COVID-19. CDR3 coding DNA: TGTGCCAGCTCACTACTAGCGGGAGAAGGCGAGCAGTACTTC. This encodes CASSLLAGEGEQYF.